This TCR beta chain was profiled in a study of graft-versus-host responses after intestinal transplantation. The V and J ends lost 1 base and 4 bases respectively, with 9 bases between them. Germline V gene sequence: CDR1 SGHNT, CDR2 YYREEE (reference sequence). This CDR3 has 14 amino acids. Measured with immunoSEQ multiplex PCR; TCRdb has only the in-frame clones, and not every one. This table holds 90,000 to 100,000 clones, roughly 88% found once. Sequences were derived from PBMCs, sampled 255 days after intestinal transplant. The J gene is TRBJ1-3, the V gene TRBV5-4, with D maybe TRBD1 (5 bases). This TCR derives from a human patient who received an intestinal transplant, so some T cells may come from the graft donor. CDR3 nucleotide sequence: TGTGCCAGCAGCTTGTACCAGGGAGGAAACACCATATATTTT. This codes for CASSLYQGGNTIYF.